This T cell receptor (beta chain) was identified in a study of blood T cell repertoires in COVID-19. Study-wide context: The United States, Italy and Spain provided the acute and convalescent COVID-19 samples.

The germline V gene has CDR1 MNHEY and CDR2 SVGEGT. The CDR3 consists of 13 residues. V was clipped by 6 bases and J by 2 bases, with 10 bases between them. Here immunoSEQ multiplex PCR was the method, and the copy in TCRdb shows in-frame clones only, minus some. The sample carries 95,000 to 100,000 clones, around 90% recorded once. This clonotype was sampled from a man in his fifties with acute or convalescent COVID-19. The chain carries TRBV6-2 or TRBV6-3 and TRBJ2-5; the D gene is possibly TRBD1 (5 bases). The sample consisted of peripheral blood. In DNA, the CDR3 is TGTGCCAGCAGCCTCAGGGTGCAAGAGACCCAGTACTTC. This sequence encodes CASSLRVQETQYF.